Presented here are 25 T cell receptor beta chains from one specimen sequenced in a study of T cells in Graves' hyperthyroidism and ophthalmopathy. Amplification targeted TCR beta CDR3 regions from RNA transcripts. The primer set for the first-round RT-PCR of the TCR CDR3 was HTBI. TCRdb fed the multiplex PCR reads into MiXCR, producing one record per CDR3 protein. The sample lists under 250,000 distinct CDR3 sequences, around 24% occurring once. The specimen sequenced was blood. These TCRs come from a woman aged 35 to 49 with Graves' ophthalmopathy.

In this sample, this clonotype turned up once. The chain recombines TRBV28 with TRBJ2-7; 9 bases are shared with TRBD2. The ends lost 10 bases at V and 1 base at J; junction bases unmatched: 2. The germline V gene has CDR1 MDHEN and CDR2 SYDVKM. This CDR3 contains 12 residues. The CDR3 protein is CATSGASYEQYF. The DNA of the CDR3 is TGTGCCACTAGCGGGGCATCCTACGAGCAGTACTTC.

This clonotype was recorded at least ten times. This chain connects TRBV12-3 or TRBV12-4 to TRBJ2-7; TRBD2 is a possible D gene (6 bases). The CDR3 is 15 residues long. Trimming cost V 7 bases and J 1 base, with 17 bases left between them. The CDR3 DNA sequence: TGTGCCAGCAACCCGTTCTGGGAGGTTTCCTACGAGCAGTACTTC. Protein product: CASNPFWEVSYEQYF.

This clonotype has a count of ten or more. The rearrangement links TRBV30 to TRBJ1-5; 10 bases line up with TRBD1. Germline V gene sequence: CDR1 GTSNPN, CDR2 SVGIG (reference sequence). The CDR3 consists of 13 residues. With 5 bases clipped from V and 7 bases from J, the junction kept 5 bases outside the gene matches. Here the CDR3 DNA reads TGTGCCTGGGGGGGACAGGGGAAACAGCCCCAGCATTTT. Translation: CAWGGQGKQPQHF. Combining the CDR3 with reference TRBV30 and TRBJ1-5 gives the whole variable domain SQTIHQWPATLVQPVGSPLSLECTVEGTSNPNLYWYRQAAGRGLQLLFYSVGIGQISSEVPQNLSASRPQDRQFILSSKKLLLSDSGFYLCAWGGQGKQPQHFGDGTRLSIL.

Ten or more counts support this clonotype. The rearrangement links TRBV28 to TRBJ2-7, with TRBD1 matching over 8 bases. Trimming cost V 6 bases and J 5 bases; bases outside gene matches: 6. CDR1 is MDHEN and CDR2 is SYDVKM in the germline V gene. The CDR3 spans 13 residues. DNA for the CDR3: TGTGCCAGCAGATGGACAGGGAGGAACGAGCAGTACTTC. It specifies CASRWTGRNEQYF. The whole variable domain, remainder taken from reference TRBV28 and TRBJ2-7, is DVKVTQSSRYLVKRTGEKVFLECVQDMDHENMFWYRQDPGLGLRLIYFSYDVKMKEKGDIPEGYSVSREKKERFSLILESASTNQTSMYLCASRWTGRNEQYFGPGTRLTVT.

The sample holds many counts of this clonotype. The rearrangement joins TRBV28 to TRBJ2-7; no clear D gene. Deletions cut 6 bases from V and 3 bases from J, with 9 bases between. The CDR3 has 12 amino acids. Germline values: CDR1 MDHEN, CDR2 SYDVKM. The CDR3 protein is CASSRLLYEQYF. CDR3 in DNA: TGTGCCAGCAGCCGACTTCTCTACGAGCAGTACTTC.

This sequence joins TRBV6-1 and TRBJ2-7; D may be TRBD1 (6 bases). The CDR3 loop spans 16 amino acids. The germline gives CDR1 MNHNS, CDR2 SASEGT. The V end lost 6 bases, the J end lost 0 bases, and 18 bases lay between the germline ends. The CDR3 DNA sequence: TGTGCCAGCAGCGGTACGACAGGTTCCCCCTCCTACGAGCAGTACTTC. Translated, it gives CASSGTTGSPSYEQYF.

This clonotype was observed many times. The V gene is TRBV5-1, the J gene TRBJ1-6, with 7 bases lining up with TRBD1. Germline-derived CDR1 and CDR2 are SGHRS and YFSETQ. The trim removed 4 bases at V and 5 bases at J, leaving 6 bases unmatched. The CDR3 extends over 15 amino acids. Here the CDR3 DNA reads TGCGCCAGCAGCGCCGGGGACAGTGATAATTCACCCCTCCACTTT. Amino acids: CASSAGDSDNSPLHF.

This clonotype has at least ten counts. At one of its ends the junction is not consistent with the germline gene, which may arise from a read error. This sequence joins TRBV27 and TRBJ1-6; D perhaps matches TRBD1 (5 bases). Germline CDR1 reads MNHEY; CDR2 reads SMNVEV (reference sequence). The CDR3 length is 14 residues. This CDR3 reads CASSSGLGNSPLYF. The CDR3 DNA reads as TGTGCCAGCTCCTCAGGGCTTGGGAATTCACCCCTCTACTTT.

At least ten counts were recorded for this clonotype. V gene TRBV3-1 combines with J gene TRBJ2-5; D might be TRBD1 (6 bases). Germline values: CDR1 LGHDT, CDR2 YNNKEL (reference sequence). Trimming removed 4 bases from V and 7 bases from J, with 19 bases in between. The CDR3 extends over 15 amino acids. The CDR3 DNA is TGTGCCAGCAGCCCCTTTCTGGACAGCCCAGGGACCCAGTACTTC. Its protein is CASSPFLDSPGTQYF.

This clonotype has a handful of counts. This chain uses TRBV12-3 or TRBV12-4 with TRBJ2-7; D possibly corresponds to TRBD1 (5 bases). This CDR3 spans 15 amino acids. V lost 3 bases and J lost 0, with 12 bases in between. CDR3 protein: CASSLTVTLSYEQYF. The CDR3 coding sequence is TGTGCCAGCAGTTTGACAGTGACCCTCTCCTACGAGCAGTACTTC.

This clonotype came up once. CDR3 residues: CASSELAGAGETQYF. The DNA for the CDR3 is TGTGCCAGCAGTGAACTAGCGGGAGCCGGAGAGACCCAGTACTTC. The chain couples TRBV2 to TRBJ2-7; 10 bases match TRBD2. TRBJ2-5 explains the end of the DNA better; the J call may be wrong. CDR1 and CDR2 from the germline V gene are SNHLY and FYNNEI. This CDR3 is built from 15 residues.

This chain uses TRBV6-2 or TRBV6-3 with TRBJ2-5, with D possibly TRBD1 on 5 matching bases. The CDR3 is 14 amino acids. V lost 6 bases, J lost 7 bases, and 18 bases lay in between. CDR1 is MNHEY, CDR2 SVGEGT, per germline. The CDR3 protein is CASRGQPNVRTQYF. CDR3 DNA: TGTGCCAGCAGAGGACAACCTAATGTTCGGACCCAGTACTTC.

The chain combines TRBV6-1 with TRBJ1-2; TRBD1 is a possible D gene (6 bases). Germline values: CDR1 MNHNS, CDR2 SASEGT. This CDR3 has 12 amino acids. V dropped 6 bases and J dropped 10 bases, with 15 bases sitting between them. The CDR3 spells CASRSGELAYTF. The CDR3 DNA sequence: TGTGCCAGCAGGTCAGGGGAATTAGCCTACACCTTC.

This clonotype was seen at least ten times. The chain recombines TRBV30 with TRBJ1-3; no definite D call. The V gene lost 5 bases and the J gene lost 3 bases, with 8 bases spanning the gap. The germline V gene has CDR1 GTSNPN and CDR2 SVGIG (reference sequence). The CDR3 totals 12 residues. The CDR3 loop reads CAWQPGGNTIYF. CDR3 DNA: TGTGCCTGGCAGCCCGGTGGAAACACCATATATTTT.

This clonotype appeared many times. The chain recombines TRBV15 with TRBJ1-2; no clear D gene. V lost 5 bases to trimming and J lost 0 bases, with 7 bases between them. The CDR3 is 13 amino acids. Germline V CDR1 and CDR2: LNHNV, YYDKDF (reference sequence). The CDR3 sequence is CATSPRTNYGYTF. The DNA of the CDR3 is TGTGCCACCAGCCCGAGGACTAACTATGGCTACACCTTC.

V is TRBV2 and J is TRBJ2-5; no reliable D call. The CDR3 is 15 residues long. Germline values: CDR1 SNHLY, CDR2 FYNNEI. Trimming took 6 bases from V and 1 from J, leaving 15 bases between them. CDR3 loop: CASSPDRSGQETQYF. CDR3 DNA sequence: TGTGCCAGCAGCCCGGACCGGTCGGGCCAAGAGACCCAGTACTTC.

The V gene is TRBV28, the J gene TRBJ2-5, with D unresolved. Trimming took off 6 bases at V and 5 bases at J, with 13 bases between the two ends. This CDR3 has 13 residues. Germline V gene data show CDR1 as MDHEN and CDR2 as SYDVKM. The CDR3 sequence is CASSLVPRETQYF. DNA of the CDR3: TGTGCCAGCAGCTTAGTCCCCCGTGAGACCCAGTACTTC.

The table lists this clonotype with many counts. This chain connects TRBV28 to TRBJ1-5, with D perhaps TRBD1 (5 bases). The germline V and J ends were trimmed by 6 bases and 8 bases, with 20 bases remaining between them. The CDR3 is 15 amino acids. CDR1 is MDHEN, CDR2 SYDVKM, per germline. The CDR3 DNA reads TGTGCCAGCAGCCTCCCGGGGCCCTCCTACGAGCCCCAGCATTTT. This encodes CASSLPGPSYEPQHF.

This clonotype came up many times. The chain carries TRBV5-1 and TRBJ1-5; a possible D gene is TRBD1 (6 bases). V was clipped by 4 bases and J by 3 bases, with 17 bases between them. CDR3 length equals 16 residues. Per germline, CDR1 SGHRS and CDR2 YFSETQ. CDR3 coding DNA: TGCGCCAGCAGCCCCGGGTTGGGGGGCTCCAATCAGCCCCAGCATTTT. Encoded protein: CASSPGLGGSNQPQHF. The variable domain in full, with the rest retrieved from reference TRBV5-1 and TRBJ1-5, is KAGVTQTPRYLIKTRGQQVTLSCSPISGHRSVSWYQQTPGQGLQFLFEYFSETQRNKGNFPGRFSGRQFSNSRSEMNVSTLELGDSALYLCASSPGLGGSNQPQHFGDGTRLSIL.

This clonotype came up many times. The gene calls are TRBV4-1 and TRBJ2-7; 7 bases agree with TRBD2. J gave up 2 bases and V 1 base, and 5 bases lay outside the gene matches. Germline CDR1 is MGHRA and CDR2 is YSYEKL. The CDR3 runs 15 residues. CDR3 protein: CASSQGLAATYEQYF. CDR3 bases: TGCGCCAGCAGCCAAGGCCTAGCGGCAACCTACGAGCAGTACTTC.

This clonotype was detected many times. The V call is TRBV20-1, the J call TRBJ1-1, with D possibly matching TRBD1 (5 bases). CDR3 size: 15 residues. From germline, CDR1 is DFQATT and CDR2 SNEGSKA (reference sequence). Trimming took off 3 bases at V and 2 bases at J, with 16 bases between the two ends. The DNA of the CDR3 is TGCAGTGCTAGTCCTACCGGGGCGGTAAACACTGAAGCTTTCTTT. It translates to CSASPTGAVNTEAFF.

This clonotype has at least ten counts. The rearrangement joins TRBV27 to TRBJ1-1; 7 positions match TRBD1. Unmatched junction bases numbered 7, after V lost 6 bases and J lost 3 bases. Looked up from germline, CDR1 is MNHEY and CDR2 is SMNVEV (reference sequence). This CDR3 has 14 residues. The CDR3, as DNA: TGTGCCAGCAGACAACAGGGGAGGGACACTGAAGCTTTCTTT. Encoded protein: CASRQQGRDTEAFF.

Ten or more counts support this clonotype. Written as DNA, the CDR3 is TGTGCCAGCAGTTACTCGGGACCGCTGAACACCGGGGAGCTGTTTTTT. Its protein product is CASSYSGPLNTGELFF. The J gene is TRBJ2-2, the V gene TRBV6-5, with D perhaps given as TRBD1 or TRBD2 (5 bases each). CDR1 is MNHEY, CDR2 SVGAGI, per germline. Trimming removed 0 bases from V and 1 base from J, with 9 bases in between. The CDR3 is 16 amino acids.

The chain joins TRBV12-3 or TRBV12-4 to TRBJ2-7, with a tentative D call TRBD2 (5 bases). This CDR3 spans 13 amino acids. Trimming removed 5 bases at V and 2 bases at J, with 10 bases between. The CDR3 DNA reads TGTGCCAGCAGTGCAAGCGGAGCCTACGAGCAGTACTTC. Translated, it gives CASSASGAYEQYF.

Many counts were recorded for this clonotype. CDR3 nucleotide sequence: TGTGCCAGCAGTCCCCAGGTCTTAAAGGGGAACACTGAAGCTTTCTTT. It encodes CASSPQVLKGNTEAFF. The V and J genes are TRBV12-3 or TRBV12-4 and TRBJ1-1; no clear D. The CDR3 contains 16 residues. Trimming removed 5 bases at V and 1 base at J, with 17 bases between.